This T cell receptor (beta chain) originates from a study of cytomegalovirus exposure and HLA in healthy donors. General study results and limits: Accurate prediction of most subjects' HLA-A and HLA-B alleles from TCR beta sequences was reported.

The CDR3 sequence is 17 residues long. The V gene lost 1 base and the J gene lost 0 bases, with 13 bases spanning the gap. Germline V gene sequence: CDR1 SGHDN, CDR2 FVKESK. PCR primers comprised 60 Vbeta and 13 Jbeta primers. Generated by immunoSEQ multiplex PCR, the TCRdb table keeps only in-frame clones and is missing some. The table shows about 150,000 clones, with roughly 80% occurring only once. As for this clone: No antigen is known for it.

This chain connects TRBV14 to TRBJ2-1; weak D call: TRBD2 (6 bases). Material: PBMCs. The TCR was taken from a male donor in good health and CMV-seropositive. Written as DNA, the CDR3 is TGTGCCAGCAGCCAAGGGACGGGGAGGCTCTCCTACAATGAGCAGTTCTTC. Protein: CASSQGTGRLSYNEQFF.